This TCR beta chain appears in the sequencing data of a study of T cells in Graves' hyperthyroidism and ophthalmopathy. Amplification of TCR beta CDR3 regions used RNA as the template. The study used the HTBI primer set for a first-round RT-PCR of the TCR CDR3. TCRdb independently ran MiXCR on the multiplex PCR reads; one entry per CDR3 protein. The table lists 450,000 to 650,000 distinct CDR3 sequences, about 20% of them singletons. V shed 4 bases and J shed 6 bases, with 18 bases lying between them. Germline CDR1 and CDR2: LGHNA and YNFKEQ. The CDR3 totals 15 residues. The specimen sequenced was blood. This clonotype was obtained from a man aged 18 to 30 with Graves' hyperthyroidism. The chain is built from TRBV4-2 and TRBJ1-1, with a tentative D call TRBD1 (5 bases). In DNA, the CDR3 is TGTGCCAGCAGCCCGACCGGGGGAGGGAATGCTGAAGCTTTCTTT. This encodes CASSPTGGGNAEAFF.